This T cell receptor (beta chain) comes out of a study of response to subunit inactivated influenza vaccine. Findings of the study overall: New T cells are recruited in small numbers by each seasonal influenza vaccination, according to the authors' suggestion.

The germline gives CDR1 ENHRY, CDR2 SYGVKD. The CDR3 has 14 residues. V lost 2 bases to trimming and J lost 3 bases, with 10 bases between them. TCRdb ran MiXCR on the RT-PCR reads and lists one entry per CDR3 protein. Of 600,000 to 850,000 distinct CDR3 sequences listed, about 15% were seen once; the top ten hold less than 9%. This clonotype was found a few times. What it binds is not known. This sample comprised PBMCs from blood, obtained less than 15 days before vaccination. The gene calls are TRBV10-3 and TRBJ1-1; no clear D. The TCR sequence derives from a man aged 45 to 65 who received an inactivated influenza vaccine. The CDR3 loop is CAISETGKDTEAFF. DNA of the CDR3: TGTGCCATCAGTGAGACGGGGAAGGACACTGAAGCTTTCTTT.